This T cell receptor (beta chain) was retrieved from a study of blood T cell repertoires in COVID-19. Looking at the study overall: PBMCs, B-cell-depleted T cells, or T cells provided the cDNA or gDNA that made up the material.

This CDR3 contains 16 residues. In germline, CDR1 is LGHNA, CDR2 YNFKEQ. V trimming: 0 bases; J trimming: 5 bases; junction bases outside the gene matches: 7. As originally analysed: Amplification with reference gene primers provided the estimates of nucleated cell counts. Produced via immunoSEQ multiplex PCR; TCRdb's table is partial and in-frame only. V, J and clone size are taken as reported in that table, and D and trimming were inferred from the DNA itself. The data show roughly 250,000 clones, approximately 92% seen once. The chain couples TRBV4-2 to TRBJ2-7, with 10 nucleotides matching TRBD2. The receptor was derived from a person between 18 and 30 years old with COVID-19, enrolled during active disease. Sequenced input: peripheral blood. DNA for the CDR3: TGTGCCAGCAGCCAAGATCGGGCTAGCGGGAGTAACGAGCAGTACTTC. It translates to CASSQDRASGSNEQYF.